This TCR delta chain is from a study of gamma-delta chains in newborns, infants, children. TCRdb re-called the reads via CATT. The repertoire includes some 3,000 delta-chain clones, 1% to 1.5% of them detected once, and 22% sits in the top ten. The germline V and J ends were trimmed by 2 bases and 8 bases, with 18 bases remaining between them. Germline V gives CDR1 TSWWSYY, CDR2 QGS. The CDR3 has 15 amino acids. The TCR sequence derives from a child who was a newborn, infant or young child, either healthy, febrile or measles-vaccinated (not recorded which). Material: blood. The gene calls are TRDV1 and TRDJ1, with D possibly matching TRDD3 (6 bases). CDR3: CALGEFWGFSLKLIF. The CDR3 bases are TGTGCTCTTGGGGAATTTTGGGGGTTTTCTCTGAAACTCATCTTT.